Listed below are T cell receptor beta chains from one sample, sequenced in a study of T cell responses to AZD1222 COVID-19 vaccine. Sequencing used immunoSEQ multiplex PCR; TCRdb keeps in-frame clones, though not all of them. This sample has about 130,000 clones; under 95% occur once, and the top ten carry under 2%. The material sequenced was peripheral blood, taken on day 0 of AZD1222 vaccination. The source of these receptors is an adult in good health. Each CDR3 is given with its conserved first and last residue. D genes are given only for firm matches. Only part of the rows carry a size: once, few, many, or a class if the clone is expanded.

V: TRBV6-5; J: TRBJ2-6; D: TRBD2; size: .; DNA: TGTGCCAGCAGTTACGGGGGGGGAGGGGCCAACGTCCTGACTTTC; CDR3: CASSYGGGGANVLTF
V: TRBV7-8; J: TRBJ1-4; D: .; size: .; DNA: TGTGCCAGCAGCCCGGACAGCTATAATGAAAAACTGTTTTTT; CDR3: CASSPDSYNEKLFF
V: TRBV19; J: TRBJ2-1; D: TRBD2; size: .; DNA: TGTGCCAGTAGACCGGGACTAGCCTACAATGAGCAGTTCTTC; CDR3: CASRPGLAYNEQFF
V: TRBV7-2; J: TRBJ2-5; D: TRBD1; size: .; DNA: TGTGCCAGCAGCCCAACACGCCGGGACAGGGGTCGAGAGACCCAGTACTTC; CDR3: CASSPTRRDRGRETQYF
V: TRBV6-1; J: TRBJ2-1; D: .; size: .; DNA: TGTGCCAGCAGTGAATTGGGTAGCGGCTCCTACAATGAGCAGTTCTTC; CDR3: CASSELGSGSYNEQFF
V: TRBV7-2; J: TRBJ2-7; D: TRBD2; size: .; DNA: TGTGCCAGCAGTCAGACTAGCGAGTACGAGCAGTACTTC; CDR3: CASSQTSEYEQYF
V: TRBV9; J: TRBJ2-1; D: TRBD2; size: .; DNA: TGTGCCAGCAGCGCTACTAGCGGGGGGGGAATTTACAATGAGCAGTTCTTC; CDR3: CASSATSGGGIYNEQFF
V: TRBV6-2/TRBV6-3; J: TRBJ1-1; D: .; size: .; DNA: TGTGCCAGCAGTTCCCCCCGGGCTGAAGCTTTCTTT; CDR3: CASSSPRAEAFF
V: TRBV10-3; J: TRBJ2-1; D: .; size: .; DNA: TGTGCCACCAACAGGAACTCGACCGGCGGCAATGAGCAGTTCTTC; CDR3: CATNRNSTGGNEQFF
V: TRBV5-4; J: TRBJ2-5; D: .; size: .; DNA: TGTGCCAGCAGCCCCTTTAGGGGCCAAGAGACCCAGTACTTC; CDR3: CASSPFRGQETQYF
V: TRBV5-1; J: TRBJ2-7; D: TRBD1; size: .; DNA: TGCGCCAGCAGCCCCGGGACAGCGGTCGCGTACGAGCAGTACTTC; CDR3: CASSPGTAVAYEQYF
V: TRBV27; J: TRBJ1-1; D: .; size: .; DNA: TGTGCCAGCAGTTTATCTGTTCTGTCGGGGGTGTTCACTGAAGCTTTCTTT; CDR3: CASSLSVLSGVFTEAFF
V: TRBV10-1; J: TRBJ2-5; D: .; size: .; DNA: TGCGCCAGCAGTGAGTCTCTGGGGGGGACCCAGTACTTC; CDR3: CASSESLGGTQYF
V: TRBV4-1; J: TRBJ1-5; D: .; size: .; DNA: TGCGCCAGCAGCCAAAGCGTTTCGTCTCATCAGCCCCAGCATTTT; CDR3: CASSQSVSSHQPQHF
V: TRBV14; J: TRBJ2-7; D: TRBD2; size: .; DNA: TGTGCCAGCAGCCAGTGGGGGGGTACCTACGAGCAGTACTTC; CDR3: CASSQWGGTYEQYF
V: TRBV5-1; J: TRBJ2-2; D: .; size: .; DNA: TGCGCCAGCAGCCCGACTGCCTCGATGACCGGGGAGCTGTTTTTT; CDR3: CASSPTASMTGELFF
V: TRBV5-4; J: TRBJ1-1; D: TRBD1; size: .; DNA: TGTGCCAGCAGCTCCGGACAGGGTCGCATCGCTGAAGCTTTCTTT; CDR3: CASSSGQGRIAEAFF
V: TRBV4-3; J: TRBJ2-2; D: .; size: .; DNA: TGCGCCAGCAGCCAGTTTAGCCTTAACACCGGGGAGCTGTTTTTT; CDR3: CASSQFSLNTGELFF
V: TRBV7-9; J: TRBJ2-3; D: .; size: .; DNA: TGTGCCAGCAGCTTAGATGGGACGGCTCTTGAGGCGCAGTATTTT; CDR3: CASSLDGTALEAQYF
V: TRBV11-2; J: TRBJ1-3; D: .; size: .; DNA: TGTGCCAGCAGCTTATCCGGCGGGGCCGGAAACACCATATATTTT; CDR3: CASSLSGGAGNTIYF
V: TRBV7-9; J: TRBJ1-2; D: .; size: once; DNA: TGTGCCAGCAGCTTAGAATTGGCCGGAGCCTATGGCTACACCTTC; CDR3: CASSLELAGAYGYTF
V: TRBV2; J: TRBJ1-3; D: TRBD1; size: .; DNA: TGTGCCAGCAGTGAGGACAGGGACGCCATCGTATATTTT; CDR3: CASSEDRDAIVYF
V: TRBV19; J: TRBJ2-2; D: TRBD2; size: .; DNA: TGTGCCAGTGGCGGGGGTCCCAACACCGGGGAGCTGTTTTTT; CDR3: CASGGGPNTGELFF
V: TRBV27; J: TRBJ1-5; D: .; size: .; DNA: TGTGCCAGCAGTTTTGCGGGGGTTCAGCCCCAGCATTTT; CDR3: CASSFAGVQPQHF
V: TRBV28; J: TRBJ1-1; D: .; size: .; DNA: TGTGCCAGCAGTTTATTACCGAACACTGAAGCTTTCTTT; CDR3: CASSLLPNTEAFF
V: TRBV7-2; J: TRBJ2-3; D: TRBD2; size: .; DNA: TGTGCCAGCAGCTCCGGGACTAGCGGGGGGGCCTTAGATACGCAGTATTTT; CDR3: CASSSGTSGGALDTQYF
V: TRBV11-2; J: TRBJ2-3; D: .; size: .; DNA: TGTGCCAGCAGCTTATCCCACCGCACAGATACGCAGTATTTT; CDR3: CASSLSHRTDTQYF
V: TRBV29-1; J: TRBJ2-2; D: TRBD1; size: .; DNA: TGCAGCGTTGAGGGACAGGGGGCGGGCACCGGGGAGCTGTTTTTT; CDR3: CSVEGQGAGTGELFF
V: TRBV7-9; J: TRBJ1-2; D: .; size: .; DNA: TGTGCCAGCAGCTTAATAAACTATGGCTACACCTTC; CDR3: CASSLINYGYTF
V: TRBV5-1; J: TRBJ2-7; D: TRBD1; size: .; DNA: TGCGCCAGCAGCACCTTGGGACAGGGGTTGTCCTACGAGCAGTACTTC; CDR3: CASSTLGQGLSYEQYF
V: TRBV7-8; J: TRBJ2-3; D: .; size: .; DNA: TGTGCCAGCAGCCCGGGGTTGGACTTTAGCACAGATACGCAGTATTTT; CDR3: CASSPGLDFSTDTQYF
V: TRBV6-9; J: TRBJ1-2; D: .; size: .; DNA: TGTGCCAGCAGTTATTGGGGTGCGGTGAGTAACTATGGCTACACCTTC; CDR3: CASSYWGAVSNYGYTF
V: TRBV2; J: TRBJ2-7; D: .; size: .; DNA: TGTGCCAGCTCGTGGGGGGCCAGCTCCTACGAGCAGTACTTC; CDR3: CASSWGASSYEQYF
V: TRBV18; J: TRBJ2-7; D: .; size: .; DNA: TGTGCCAGCTCACCAGGGGCGTCCTACGAGCAGTGCTTC; CDR3: CASSPGASYEQCF
V: TRBV7-8; J: TRBJ2-7; D: .; size: .; DNA: TGTGCCAGCAGCTTAGGAGCGGGCTGGCGAAGGCAGTACTTC; CDR3: CASSLGAGWRRQYF
V: TRBV18; J: TRBJ2-7; D: TRBD1; size: .; DNA: TGTGCCAGCTCACCACCCGAGACAGGGGTCTACGAGCAGTACTTC; CDR3: CASSPPETGVYEQYF
V: TRBV18; J: TRBJ1-2; D: .; size: .; DNA: TGTGCCAGCTCACCAGGGGACACTAACTATGGCTACACCTTC; CDR3: CASSPGDTNYGYTF
V: TRBV12-3/TRBV12-4; J: TRBJ2-7; D: .; size: .; DNA: TGTGCCAGCAGTTTTATTGGAGGGGGCGAGCAGTACTTC; CDR3: CASSFIGGGEQYF
V: TRBV7-3; J: TRBJ2-3; D: TRBD2; size: .; DNA: TGTGCCAGCAGCTATTCCGGGACTAGCGGGACAGATACGCAGTATTTT; CDR3: CASSYSGTSGTDTQYF
V: TRBV9; J: TRBJ2-2; D: TRBD2; size: .; DNA: TGTGCCAGCAGCGTACGCGGGGGGGAGAACACCGGGGAGCTGTTTTTT; CDR3: CASSVRGGENTGELFF
V: TRBV19; J: TRBJ1-5; D: TRBD1; size: .; DNA: TGTGCCAGTAATAGCATCTCAGGGGGCAACAGTCAGCCCCAGCATTTT; CDR3: CASNSISGGNSQPQHF
V: TRBV15; J: TRBJ1-5; D: TRBD1; size: once; DNA: TGTGCCACCAGCAGAGAAGGGGGCCTTCCGCATTTT; CDR3: CATSREGGLPHF
V: TRBV3-1/TRBV3-2; J: TRBJ1-3; D: .; size: .; DNA: TGTGCCAGCAGCCCCAATTCTGGAAACACCATATATTTT; CDR3: CASSPNSGNTIYF
V: TRBV28; J: TRBJ2-2; D: .; size: .; DNA: TGTGCCAGCAGCAAAGGGGACTTTTGGAACACCGGGGAGCTGTTTTTT; CDR3: CASSKGDFWNTGELFF
V: TRBV3-1/TRBV3-2; J: TRBJ1-1; D: .; size: .; DNA: TGTGCCAGCAGCCTTAAGGGGGTGAACACTGAAGCTTTCTTT; CDR3: CASSLKGVNTEAFF
V: TRBV19; J: TRBJ1-5; D: .; size: .; DNA: TGTGCCAGTGGTCGGGGAAATAGCAATCAGCCCCAGCATTTT; CDR3: CASGRGNSNQPQHF
V: TRBV5-5; J: TRBJ2-7; D: .; size: .; DNA: TGTGCCAGCAGCTTGGGGGCAGGCGGAATCTACGAGCAGTACTTC; CDR3: CASSLGAGGIYEQYF
V: TRBV10-2; J: TRBJ2-3; D: TRBD2; size: .; DNA: TGCGCCAGCAGTGATCGGGGGGGGGCAGGAACAGATACGCAGTATTTT; CDR3: CASSDRGGAGTDTQYF
V: TRBV12-3/TRBV12-4; J: TRBJ1-1; D: .; size: .; DNA: TGTGCCAGCAGATACGTAACCGGGGGTGAAGCTTTCTTT; CDR3: CASRYVTGGEAFF
V: TRBV5-4; J: TRBJ2-1; D: .; size: .; DNA: TGTGCCAGCAGCTTGGGTGGGGCTCGGCGCAATGAGCAGTTCTTC; CDR3: CASSLGGARRNEQFF
V: TRBV19; J: TRBJ2-2; D: TRBD2; size: .; DNA: TGTGCCAGTAGTAGGAAGGGACTAGCGGGGGAAACGAACACCGGGGAGCTGTTTTTT; CDR3: CASSRKGLAGETNTGELFF
V: TRBV7-2; J: TRBJ2-5; D: .; size: .; DNA: TGTGCCAGCACCCTCTCAGGAGCTTGGGAGACCCAGTACTTC; CDR3: CASTLSGAWETQYF
V: TRBV28; J: TRBJ1-2; D: TRBD1; size: .; DNA: TGTGCCAGCAGCACCCCGGGACAGTCCTATGGCTACACCTTC; CDR3: CASSTPGQSYGYTF
V: TRBV6-5; J: TRBJ1-1; D: .; size: .; DNA: TGTGCCAGCAGTTACTCCAGCGGGGTTGGGACTGAAGCTTTCTTT; CDR3: CASSYSSGVGTEAFF